This T cell receptor beta chain was found in a study of blood T cell repertoires in COVID-19. Whole-study context: Sample material is recorded as cDNA or gDNA derived from T cells, B-cell-depleted T cells, or PBMCs.

The germline V and J ends were trimmed by 6 bases and 0 bases, with 14 bases remaining between them. Germline CDR1 and CDR2: SNHLY and FYNNEI. CDR3 length: 15 residues. The protocol was immunoSEQ multiplex PCR, while the TCRdb copy is restricted to in-frame clones and leaves out a portion. The sample consists of about 120,000 clones, 81% of them appearing once. Specimen: peripheral blood. The rearrangement links TRBV2 to TRBJ1-2, with a possible D match to TRBD1 (5 bases). This TCR was recovered from a woman aged 45-60 years with acute or convalescent COVID-19. CDR3 protein: CASSLTRASNYGYTF. CDR3 sequence (DNA): TGTGCCAGCAGCCTCACCAGGGCTTCTAACTATGGCTACACCTTC. The entire variable domain, with the rest obtained from reference TRBV2 and TRBJ1-2, is as follows: EPEVTQTPSHQVTQMGQEVILRCVPISNHLYFYWYRQILGQKVEFLVSFYNNEISEKSEIFDDQFSVERPDGSNFTLKIRSTKLEDSAMYFCASSLTRASNYGYTFGSGTRLTVV.